This TCR beta chain originates from a study of T cell changes during pregnancy in multiple sclerosis. Data came from immunoSEQ multiplex PCR; TCRdb stores just in-frame clones and leaves some out. The data show tens of thousands of clones, around 94% seen once. V lost 2 bases to trimming and J lost 6 bases; unmatched junction nucleotides: 6. CDR1 and CDR2 from the germline V gene are SGDLS and YYNGEE. CDR3 length: 15 amino acids. The J gene is TRBJ2-2, the V gene TRBV9, with 8 nucleotides matching TRBD2. Source: CD4+ T cells from peripheral blood mononuclear cells, taken in the third trimester of pregnancy. The source of this sequence is a female donor with multiple sclerosis, enrolled in a pregnancy study. CDR3 region: CASSVSVAGSGELFF. Here the CDR3 DNA reads TGTGCCAGCAGCGTTAGCGTAGCGGGATCCGGGGAGCTGTTTTTT.